This is a list of T cell receptor beta chains from one sample in a study of blood T cell repertoires in COVID-19. Libraries were prepared by immunoSEQ multiplex PCR; TCRdb keeps only in-frame clonotypes and omits some of them. The profile shows fewer than 250,000 clones, 80% to 90% of them singletons. Sequencing was done on a sample of peripheral blood. Receptor source: a young man with active or convalescent COVID-19. Both conserved end residues are part of each CDR3. A D gene is named only where the DNA matches it firmly. Size tells how often a clone was seen (once, few, many) or the class of an expanded clone, and some rows leave it out.

d_call: .; v_call: TRBV11-2; clone_size: .; j_call: TRBJ2-6; cdr3_nt: TGTGCCAGCAGCTTAGTGGCAGGGAAACCTGGGGCCAACGTCCTGACTTTC; cdr3_aa: CASSLVAGKPGANVLTF
d_call: .; v_call: TRBV21-1; clone_size: .; j_call: TRBJ1-2; cdr3_nt: TGTGCCAGCAGCTGGAGGGACTGGAAGTATGGCTACACCTTC; cdr3_aa: CASSWRDWKYGYTF
d_call: .; v_call: TRBV20-1; clone_size: once; j_call: TRBJ2-1; cdr3_nt: TGCAGTGCACGGGGTGGAGGCGAGCAGTTCTTC; cdr3_aa: CSARGGGEQFF
d_call: TRBD1; v_call: TRBV6-2/TRBV6-3; clone_size: .; j_call: TRBJ1-1; cdr3_nt: TGTGCCAGCAGCCTCCGGGACAGGGTTACTGAAGCTTTCTTT; cdr3_aa: CASSLRDRVTEAFF
d_call: TRBD2; v_call: TRBV6-2/TRBV6-3; clone_size: .; j_call: TRBJ2-7; cdr3_nt: TGTGCCAGCAGTTACTCGAATTTATCGGGGAGGGATCCGTACGAGCAGTACTTC; cdr3_aa: CASSYSNLSGRDPYEQYF
d_call: TRBD2; v_call: TRBV2; clone_size: once; j_call: TRBJ2-1; cdr3_nt: TGTGCCAGCAGTGGGGCCCTAGCGGGGAACTCCTACAATGAGCAGTTCTTC; cdr3_aa: CASSGALAGNSYNEQFF
d_call: TRBD1; v_call: TRBV4-1; clone_size: .; j_call: TRBJ1-3; cdr3_nt: TGCGCCAGCAGAACGGACAGGGGGCGCGGAAGGGCGGCTGGAAACACCATATATTTT; cdr3_aa: CASRTDRGRGRAAGNTIYF
d_call: .; v_call: TRBV28; clone_size: .; j_call: TRBJ2-7; cdr3_nt: TGTGCCAGCCGGCGCAGGGGCTCCTACGAGCAGTACTTC; cdr3_aa: CASRRRGSYEQYF
d_call: .; v_call: TRBV18; clone_size: .; j_call: TRBJ1-2; cdr3_nt: TGTGCCAGCTCACCGGGAGATAACTATGGCTACACCTTC; cdr3_aa: CASSPGDNYGYTF
d_call: .; v_call: TRBV19; clone_size: .; j_call: TRBJ2-1; cdr3_nt: TGTGCCAGTGAGGACTGGGTGGGGTTGTCCTACAATGAGCAGTTCTTC; cdr3_aa: CASEDWVGLSYNEQFF
d_call: .; v_call: TRBV5-5; clone_size: few; j_call: TRBJ1-2; cdr3_nt: TGTGCCAGCAGCCGCGACACTGGCTACACCTTC; cdr3_aa: CASSRDTGYTF
d_call: .; v_call: TRBV10-1; clone_size: .; j_call: TRBJ2-2; cdr3_nt: TGCGCCAGCAGTGAGGGCGGGGGCCCCACCGGGGAGCTGTTTTTT; cdr3_aa: CASSEGGGPTGELFF
d_call: TRBD2; v_call: TRBV11-1; clone_size: .; j_call: TRBJ2-7; cdr3_nt: TGTGCCAGCAGAGGTCTAGCGGGAGGCGAGCAGTACTTC; cdr3_aa: CASRGLAGGEQYF
d_call: .; v_call: TRBV10-3; clone_size: .; j_call: TRBJ2-5; cdr3_nt: TGTGCCATCAGTGCTTCCGCAGGGTGGGAGACCCAGTACTTC; cdr3_aa: CAISASAGWETQYF
d_call: .; v_call: TRBV5-8; clone_size: .; j_call: TRBJ1-5; cdr3_nt: TGTGCCAGCAGCCGTTTAACAGGGAACAATCAGCCCCAGCATTTT; cdr3_aa: CASSRLTGNNQPQHF
d_call: .; v_call: TRBV3-1/TRBV3-2; clone_size: .; j_call: TRBJ2-1; cdr3_nt: TGTGCCAGCAGCCAAGTCATGGAGGGGGCAAATGAGCAGTTCTTC; cdr3_aa: CASSQVMEGANEQFF
d_call: .; v_call: TRBV29-1; clone_size: .; j_call: TRBJ2-5; cdr3_nt: TGCAGCGGGCAGGGTATCCAAGAGACCCAGTACTTC; cdr3_aa: CSGQGIQETQYF
d_call: TRBD1; v_call: TRBV6-6; clone_size: .; j_call: TRBJ2-2; cdr3_nt: TGTGCCAGCAGCGGGACAGGGGGGGCCGGGGAGCTGTTTTTT; cdr3_aa: CASSGTGGAGELFF
d_call: .; v_call: TRBV6-5; clone_size: .; j_call: TRBJ2-2; cdr3_nt: TGTGCCAGCAGCGGGACTTCCGGGGAGCTGTTTTTT; cdr3_aa: CASSGTSGELFF
d_call: .; v_call: TRBV5-6; clone_size: .; j_call: TRBJ2-6; cdr3_nt: TGTGCCAGCAGCTTTTTTCAGTCTGGGGCCAACGTCCTGACTTTC; cdr3_aa: CASSFFQSGANVLTF
d_call: .; v_call: TRBV21-1; clone_size: .; j_call: TRBJ2-2; cdr3_nt: TGTGCCAGCAGCAGGGGACAGGGGTTCTGCGGGGAGCTGTTTTTT; cdr3_aa: CASSRGQGFCGELFF
d_call: TRBD1; v_call: TRBV9; clone_size: .; j_call: TRBJ2-2; cdr3_nt: TGTGCCAGCAGCGCTCCGGGACAGGGGACGTCTGGCGGGGAGCTGTTTTTT; cdr3_aa: CASSAPGQGTSGGELFF
d_call: TRBD1; v_call: TRBV5-6; clone_size: .; j_call: TRBJ1-1; cdr3_nt: TGTGCCAGCAGCTTCAGGGGTTGGGACAGGGGAGGATTGCAAGCTTTCTTT; cdr3_aa: CASSFRGWDRGGLQAFF
d_call: .; v_call: TRBV5-6; clone_size: .; j_call: TRBJ1-1; cdr3_nt: TGTGCCAGCAGCTTGGACCCTTCGGGCACTGAAGCTTTCTTT; cdr3_aa: CASSLDPSGTEAFF
d_call: .; v_call: TRBV12-1; clone_size: once; j_call: TRBJ1-6; cdr3_nt: TGTGCCAGCAACAACGGGGGAAGTTCACCCCTCCACTTT; cdr3_aa: CASNNGGSSPLHF
d_call: TRBD1; v_call: TRBV5-1; clone_size: .; j_call: TRBJ1-4; cdr3_nt: TGCGCCAGCAGCTTGGCGAACCCAGGGGGCGCAGGTGAAAAACTGTTTTTT; cdr3_aa: CASSLANPGGAGEKLFF
d_call: TRBD2; v_call: TRBV27; clone_size: .; j_call: TRBJ2-5; cdr3_nt: TGTGCCACCAGAGGACTAGCGGGAGTTGGTGGAGAGACCCAGTACTTC; cdr3_aa: CATRGLAGVGGETQYF
d_call: TRBD2; v_call: TRBV4-1; clone_size: .; j_call: TRBJ2-1; cdr3_nt: TGCGCCAGCAGCCAAGAGACTAGCGGGAGGGGCAATGAGCAGTTCTTC; cdr3_aa: CASSQETSGRGNEQFF
d_call: TRBD2; v_call: TRBV27; clone_size: .; j_call: TRBJ2-3; cdr3_nt: TGTGCCAGCAGTCTGCTAGCGGGAGCGGCAGATACGCAGTATTTT; cdr3_aa: CASSLLAGAADTQYF
d_call: .; v_call: TRBV5-1; clone_size: .; j_call: TRBJ2-7; cdr3_nt: TGCGCCAGCAGCTCACAGGGATCCGAGCAGTACTTC; cdr3_aa: CASSSQGSEQYF
d_call: TRBD2; v_call: TRBV5-4; clone_size: few; j_call: TRBJ2-5; cdr3_nt: TGTGCCAGCAGCTCCGGGACTAGCGGGGGGCCACAGGAGACCCAGTACTTC; cdr3_aa: CASSSGTSGGPQETQYF